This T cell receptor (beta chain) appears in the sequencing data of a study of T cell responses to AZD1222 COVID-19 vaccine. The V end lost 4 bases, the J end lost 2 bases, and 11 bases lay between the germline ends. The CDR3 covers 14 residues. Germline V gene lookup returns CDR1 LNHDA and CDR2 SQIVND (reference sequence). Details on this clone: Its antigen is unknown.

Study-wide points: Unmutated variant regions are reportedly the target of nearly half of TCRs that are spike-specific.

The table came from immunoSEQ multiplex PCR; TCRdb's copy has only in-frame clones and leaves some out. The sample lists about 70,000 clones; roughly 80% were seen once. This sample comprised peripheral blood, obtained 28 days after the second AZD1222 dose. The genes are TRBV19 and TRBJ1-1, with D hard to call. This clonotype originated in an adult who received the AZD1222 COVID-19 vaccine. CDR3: CASSTGKINTEAFF. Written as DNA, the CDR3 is TGTGCCAGTAGTACTGGCAAGATAAACACTGAAGCTTTCTTT.